The 2 T cell receptor beta chains below all came from one sample that was sequenced in a study of chemoradiotherapy in HPV16-positive cancers. Sequenced by immunoSEQ multiplex PCR; TCRdb stores in-frame clones only, minus some. The sample holds over a thousand clones, about 80% seen once. This specimen consisted of tumor tissue, obtained from a patient who underwent chemoradiotherapy. All receptors derive from a human donor with HPV-associated anogenital cancer.

This clone was observed a single time. CDR3 nucleotides: TGTGCCAGCAGTTTGAGGCTAGCGGGGGGTGGTGAGCAGTTCTTC. Translation: CASSLRLAGGGEQFF. The chain couples TRBV27 to TRBJ2-1; 11 bases are a match to TRBD2. With 3 bases clipped from V and 9 bases from J, the junction kept 7 bases outside the gene matches. The CDR3 sequence is 15 residues long. The germline gives CDR1 MNHEY, CDR2 SMNVEV (reference sequence).

This chain uses TRBV7-2 with TRBJ2-6; the D is unclear. Trimming stripped 5 bases from V and 5 bases from J, with 16 bases between. The CDR3 has 16 amino acids. The germline CDR1 and CDR2 sequences are SGHTA and FQGNSA. The CDR3 DNA reads as TGTGCCAGCAGCGGACGACGACAAAGTCGGGCCAACGTCCTGACTTTC. It translates to CASSGRRQSRANVLTF. Full variable domain (missing parts from reference TRBV7-2 and TRBJ2-6): GAGVSQSPSNKVTEKGKDVELRCDPISGHTALYWYRQSLGQGLEFLIYFQGNSAPDKSGLPSDRFSAERTGGSVSTLTIQRTQQEDSAVYLCASSGRRQSRANVLTFGAGSRLTVL.